This T cell receptor beta chain is from a study of blood T cell repertoires in COVID-19. Study at large: PBMCs, B-cell-depleted T cells, or T cells were the source of the cDNA or gDNA that made up the material.

Those enrolled, adults aged about 18 to 89 years, came from under 25 US areas. Exposed volunteers were people who met a COVID-19 case within 2 weeks before study entry. This clone was seen a single time. Germline V lookup: CDR1 MNHEY, CDR2 SVGEGT. This CDR3 comprises 15 residues. The V gene end was trimmed by 4 bases and the J gene end by 2 bases; junction bases not matched to a gene: 7. Authors' analysis steps: It was from reference gene primer amplification that nucleated cell counts were estimated. Clones were sequenced by immunoSEQ multiplex PCR, and TCRdb holds only the in-frame ones, with some missing. V and J calls and clone size are given by that table; D and trimming were obtained from the DNA. The sample yields about 270,000 clones, approximately 90% seen once.

Source material: PBMCs or T cells enriched from blood (not recorded which). The chain joins TRBV6-2 or TRBV6-3 to TRBJ2-5, with 7 bases lining up with TRBD2. The TCR was taken from a man aged 35-49 years who had been exposed to COVID-19. The CDR3 spells CASSSLLALQETQYF. The CDR3 DNA sequence: TGTGCCAGCAGTTCGTTACTAGCGTTACAAGAGACCCAGTACTTC.